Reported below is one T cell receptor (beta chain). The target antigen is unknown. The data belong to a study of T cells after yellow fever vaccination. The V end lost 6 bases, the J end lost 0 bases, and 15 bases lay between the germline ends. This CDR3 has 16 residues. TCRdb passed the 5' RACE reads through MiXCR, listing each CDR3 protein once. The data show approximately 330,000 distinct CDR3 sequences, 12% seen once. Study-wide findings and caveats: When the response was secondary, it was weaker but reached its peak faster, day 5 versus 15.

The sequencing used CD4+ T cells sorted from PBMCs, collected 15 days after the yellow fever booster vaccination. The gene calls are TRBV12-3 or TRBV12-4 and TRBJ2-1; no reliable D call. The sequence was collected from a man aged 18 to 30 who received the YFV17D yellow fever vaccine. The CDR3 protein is CASRPPARSSYNEQFF. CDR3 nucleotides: TGTGCCAGCAGGCCCCCTGCGCGAAGCTCCTACAATGAGCAGTTCTTC.